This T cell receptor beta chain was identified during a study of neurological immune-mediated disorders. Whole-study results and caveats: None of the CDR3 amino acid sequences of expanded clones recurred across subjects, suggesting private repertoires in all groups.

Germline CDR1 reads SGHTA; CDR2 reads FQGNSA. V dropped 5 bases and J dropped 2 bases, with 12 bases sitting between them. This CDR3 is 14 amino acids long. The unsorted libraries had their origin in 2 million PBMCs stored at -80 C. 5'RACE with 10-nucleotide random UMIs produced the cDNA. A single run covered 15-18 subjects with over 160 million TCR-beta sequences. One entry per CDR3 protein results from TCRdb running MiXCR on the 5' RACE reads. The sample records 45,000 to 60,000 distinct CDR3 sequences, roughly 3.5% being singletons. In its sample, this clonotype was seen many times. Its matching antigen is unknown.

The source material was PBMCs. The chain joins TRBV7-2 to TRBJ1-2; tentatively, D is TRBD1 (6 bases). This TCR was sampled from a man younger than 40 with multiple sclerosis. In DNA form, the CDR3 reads TGTGCCAGCAGCCCCGGACAGCGAAACTATGGCTACACCTTC. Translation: CASSPGQRNYGYTF.